The clone carrying this T cell receptor beta chain has at least ten counts. As for time point: pre-sensitization, week 0. The treatment here: therapeutic diphenylcyclopropenone sensitization with weekly scalp DPC. V lost 6 bases, J lost 0 bases, and 17 bases lay in between. The CDR3 has 16 amino acids. CDR1 and CDR2 from the germline V gene are LGHDT and YNNKEL (reference sequence). As originally analysed: Samples held a median of roughly 100,000 TCRs, range roughly 23,224–750,000. TCRdb re-analysed the RACE reads in MiXCR, keeping a single row per CDR3 protein. The V and J calls come from TCRdb's annotation, not from the publication. Of 380,000 or so distinct CDR3 sequences listed, 5.5% are singletons. This sample stems from a study of human T cells and chemical hapten exposure. Study details: Across samples, TCR yields varied, mostly owing to small differences in pooled library volumes.

The chain has TRBV3-1 and TRBJ1-1, with D tentatively TRBD1 (5 bases). This specimen was whole blood, taken in connection with sensitization to the hapten diphenylcyclopropenone (DPC). The source is a woman between 18 and 29 years old with alopecia areata. Some clones in this sample may be carry-over from other donors' samples. The CDR3 bases are TGTGCCAGCAGGGGAGGGACGGACTTCCTGAACACTGAAGCTTTCTTT. Protein product: CASRGGTDFLNTEAFF.